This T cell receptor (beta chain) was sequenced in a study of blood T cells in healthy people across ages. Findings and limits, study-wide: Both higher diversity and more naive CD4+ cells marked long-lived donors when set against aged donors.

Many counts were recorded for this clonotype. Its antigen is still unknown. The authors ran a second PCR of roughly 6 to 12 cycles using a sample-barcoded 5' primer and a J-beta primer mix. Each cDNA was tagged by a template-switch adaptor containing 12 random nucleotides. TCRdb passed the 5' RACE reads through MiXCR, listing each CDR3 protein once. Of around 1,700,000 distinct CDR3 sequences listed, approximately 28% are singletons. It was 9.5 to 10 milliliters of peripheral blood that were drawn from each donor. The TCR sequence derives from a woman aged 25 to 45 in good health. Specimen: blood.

In DNA form, the CDR3 reads TGTGCCAGCAGCCCCGATGCAGGAAGGATGCTGAAAGAGACCCAGTACTTC. It encodes CASSPDAGRMLKETQYF. The V and J genes are TRBV7-9 and TRBJ2-5; D remains ambiguous. Germline CDR1 reads SEHNR; CDR2 reads FQNEAQ (reference sequence). Trimming cost V 5 bases and J 3 bases, with 22 bases left between them. The CDR3 contains 17 residues.